The 23 T cell receptor beta chains below come from one sample, sequenced in a study of cytomegalovirus exposure and HLA in healthy donors. 60 Vbeta and 13 Jbeta primers were used in PCR. Sequenced by immunoSEQ multiplex PCR; TCRdb stores in-frame clones only, minus some. The repertoire consists of some 160,000 clones, with around three quarters occurring once and the leading ten covering 1.5% to 1.9%. What was sequenced was PBMCs. The source is a man aged 35 to 55 in good health and CMV-seronegative.

The rearrangement links TRBV2 to TRBJ1-1; the match to TRBD1 covers 7 bases. This CDR3 is built from 16 residues. The junction had 14 bases not matched to a gene; V was cut back by 6 bases and J by 4 bases. Per the germline V gene, CDR1 is SNHLY and CDR2 is FYNNEI. The CDR3 sequence: CASSEDLQGTGTEAFF. CDR3 coding DNA: TGTGCCAGCAGCGAGGATTTACAGGGGACGGGCACTGAAGCTTTCTTT. The full variable domain, in which reference TRBV2 and TRBJ1-1 provide the parts outside the CDR3, is EPEVTQTPSHQVTQMGQEVILRCVPISNHLYFYWYRQILGQKVEFLVSFYNNEISEKSEIFDDQFSVERPDGSNFTLKIRSTKLEDSAMYFCASSEDLQGTGTEAFFGQGTRLTVV.

The chain is built from TRBV30 and TRBJ1-2; D gene uncertain. CDR3 size: 13 residues. Trimming took off 2 bases at V and 8 bases at J, with 15 bases between the two ends. Looked up from germline, CDR1 is GTSNPN and CDR2 is SVGIG (reference sequence). This CDR3 reads CAWSLSGEWGYTF. The CDR3 bases are TGTGCCTGGAGTCTTTCCGGGGAATGGGGCTACACCTTC.

The J gene is TRBJ1-2, the V gene TRBV21-1; no DNA check was done on the table's D call, TRBD1. TRBV21-1 is a known pseudogene. The CDR3 length is 14 residues. CDR3 bases: TGTGCCAGCAGCAACGGGACAGCGGCCTATGGCTACACCTTC. It codes for CASSNGTAAYGYTF.

The chain uses TRBV5-1 and TRBJ1-1, with D possibly TRBD1 on 5 matching bases. Trimming pared 2 bases from V and 6 bases from J, leaving 11 bases between. The V gene's germline CDR1 is SGHRS and CDR2 YFSETQ. The CDR3 extends over 13 amino acids. CDR3: CASSFSDKSEAFF. For the CDR3, the DNA is TGCGCCAGCAGCTTTTCGGACAAATCTGAAGCTTTCTTT. The full variable domain, its missing parts supplied by reference TRBV5-1 and TRBJ1-1, is KAGVTQTPRYLIKTRGQQVTLSCSPISGHRSVSWYQQTPGQGLQFLFEYFSETQRNKGNFPGRFSGRQFSNSRSEMNVSTLELGDSALYLCASSFSDKSEAFFGQGTRLTVV.

The V gene is TRBV27, the J gene TRBJ2-7, with D possibly being TRBD2 (6 bases). The germline CDR1 and CDR2 sequences are MNHEY and SMNVEV (reference sequence). The length of the CDR3 is 16 residues. V gave up 5 bases and J gave up 1 base, with 18 bases separating them. This CDR3 is CASSASSGDRSYEQYF. The CDR3 region has the DNA TGTGCCAGCAGTGCCTCTTCGGGGGACCGTTCCTACGAGCAGTACTTC.

This clone was observed a few times. This rearrangement joins TRBV4-2 to TRBJ2-3, with a possible D match to TRBD2 (5 bases). Germline CDR1 LGHNA, CDR2 YNFKEQ. The CDR3 spans 16 residues. Trimming pared 0 bases from V and 2 bases from J, leaving 12 bases between. DNA of the CDR3: TGTGCCAGCAGCCAAGACGGGGTGGGAGTCACAGATACGCAGTATTTT. It translates to CASSQDGVGVTDTQYF.

The chain uses TRBV4-1 and TRBJ2-1; no clear D. CDR1 is MGHRA, CDR2 YSYEKL, per germline. The CDR3 runs 14 residues. The V end lost 0 bases, the J end lost 0 bases, and 3 bases lay between the germline ends. The CDR3 DNA sequence: TGCGCCAGCAGCCAAGACAGCTCCTACAATGAGCAGTTCTTC. It translates to CASSQDSSYNEQFF.

This clone came up once. The V gene is TRBV19, the J gene TRBJ2-3; D is perhaps TRBD2 (5 bases). V gave up 1 base and J gave up 4 bases, with 12 bases separating them. Germline lookup yields CDR1 LNHDA and CDR2 SQIVND (reference sequence). This CDR3 is 15 amino acids long. In DNA, the CDR3 is TGTGCCAGTAGTATAGGTGGGAGCAACCCAGATACGCAGTATTTT. Its protein is CASSIGGSNPDTQYF.

The rearrangement joins TRBV7-9 to TRBJ1-2; tentative D call: TRBD1 (6 bases). Deletions cut 5 bases from V and 7 bases from J, with 14 bases between. Germline V gene lookup returns CDR1 SEHNR and CDR2 FQNEAQ (reference sequence). The CDR3 consists of 13 residues. CDR3 in amino acids: CASSIPGAGGYTF. The CDR3 DNA is TGTGCCAGCAGCATACCAGGGGCGGGTGGCTACACCTTC.

The gene calls are TRBV6-5 and TRBJ1-5; D is ambiguous. Germline V gene data show CDR1 as MNHEY and CDR2 as SVGAGI. The V and J ends lost 0 bases and 5 bases respectively, with 8 bases between them. This CDR3 is built from 14 residues. For the CDR3, the DNA is TGTGCCAGCAGTTACTCGTGGAGGGATCAGCCCCAGCATTTT. As protein: CASSYSWRDQPQHF.

The chain joins TRBV27 to TRBJ1-4, with a tentative D call TRBD1 (6 bases). This CDR3 is 14 amino acids long. Germline V gives CDR1 MNHEY, CDR2 SMNVEV (reference sequence). V lost 5 bases and J lost 8, with 15 bases in between. CDR3 nucleotides: TGTGCCAGCAGTCCACGCCAGGGGATGGAAAAACTGTTTTTT. It translates to CASSPRQGMEKLFF.

Details on this clone: One junction end disagrees with the germline gene, perhaps due to a read error. The rearrangement uses TRBV2 and TRBJ2-4; no reliable D call. The germline gives CDR1 SNHLY, CDR2 FYNNEI. The CDR3 has 12 residues. The CDR3 reads CASNDQKNSQYF. CDR3 coding DNA: TGTGCCAGCAACGACCAGAAAAACAGTCAGTACTTC.

The gene calls are TRBV5-8 and TRBJ1-2; D uncertain. The V end was cut by 0 bases, the J end by 4 bases, with 13 bases between. CDR1 is SGHTS and CDR2 is YDEGEE in the germline V gene. The CDR3 totals 15 residues. CDR3 DNA sequence: TGTGCCAGCAGCTTGGGGAGGGCCCTAGGCTATGGCTACACCTTC. Translated: CASSLGRALGYGYTF.

This clone was found once. The chain uses TRBV30 and TRBJ1-1; D perhaps matches TRBD1 (6 bases). Germline assignment: CDR1 GTSNPN and CDR2 SVGIG (reference sequence). The CDR3 consists of 11 residues. V was pared by 4 bases and J by 6 bases, with 9 bases between. For the CDR3, the DNA is TGTGCCTGGAACAGGGCAGCTGAAGCTTTCTTT. This codes for CAWNRAAEAFF. Supplemented by reference TRBV30 and TRBJ1-1, the full variable domain reads SQTIHQWPATLVQPVGSPLSLECTVEGTSNPNLYWYRQAAGRGLQLLFYSVGIGQISSEVPQNLSASRPQDRQFILSSKKLLLSDSGFYLCAWNRAAEAFFGQGTRLTVV.

The V and J genes are TRBV6-5 and TRBJ2-7; D gene ambiguous. CDR1 is MNHEY, CDR2 SVGAGI, per germline. There are 13 residues in the CDR3. V was trimmed by 3 bases and J by 4 bases, leaving 10 bases between them. The CDR3 DNA sequence: TGTGCCAGCAGTTATAGCTCCTTTTACGAGCAGTACTTC. Amino acid sequence: CASSYSSFYEQYF.

The chain links TRBV14 to TRBJ2-6; D is ambiguous. The germline V and J ends were trimmed by 3 bases and 2 bases, with 8 bases remaining between them. In germline, CDR1 is SGHDN, CDR2 FVKESK. CDR3 length: 15 amino acids. The CDR3 DNA is TGTGCCAGCAGCCATTCCATTCCTGGGGCCAACGTCCTGACTTTC. Translation: CASSHSIPGANVLTF.

The V gene is TRBV7-9, the J gene TRBJ1-2, with TRBD1 identical over 9 bases. Germline loops: CDR1 SEHNR, CDR2 FQNEAQ (reference sequence). With V trimmed by 4 bases and J by 4 bases, 7 bases remained unmatched. This CDR3 comprises 15 residues. This chain's CDR3 is CASSSWDRDPYGYTF. The CDR3, as DNA: TGTGCCAGCAGCTCTTGGGACAGGGACCCCTATGGCTACACCTTC.

This clone showed up just a few times. This chain joins TRBV29-1 and TRBJ1-1; the match to TRBD1 covers 10 bases. Trimming at V came to 0 bases and at J to 3 bases, leaving 10 bases not matched to a gene. The CDR3 totals 17 residues. In germline, CDR1 is SQVTM, CDR2 ANQGSEA. CDR3 protein: CSVEDWRTGGIDTEAFF. Written as DNA, the CDR3 is TGCAGCGTTGAAGACTGGAGGACAGGGGGTATAGACACTGAAGCTTTCTTT.

The V gene is TRBV27, the J gene TRBJ1-5; the D is unclear. CDR3 length: 16 residues. Germline CDR1 is MNHEY and CDR2 is SMNVEV (reference sequence). Trimming cost V 4 bases and J 6 bases, with 19 bases left between them. The CDR3 loop is CASSSSRGEASQPQHF. The CDR3 bases are TGTGCCAGCAGTTCCTCTCGCGGGGAGGCGAGTCAGCCCCAGCATTTT.

This sequence joins TRBV7-2 and TRBJ1-4; 7 nucleotides agree with TRBD1. The length of the CDR3 is 14 residues. V dropped 5 bases and J dropped 2; count of bases not matched to a gene: 2. Germline assignment: CDR1 SGHTA and CDR2 FQGNSA. DNA of the CDR3: TGTGCCAGCAGCCCGACAGGGACTAATGAAAAACTGTTTTTT. Amino acids: CASSPTGTNEKLFF.

V and J are TRBV4-1 and TRBJ1-5; D possibly corresponds to TRBD1 (6 bases). The CDR3 is 17 residues long. Germline CDR1 and CDR2: MGHRA and YSYEKL. The V end lost 3 bases, the J end lost 5 bases, and 20 bases lay between the germline ends. DNA for the CDR3: TGCGCCAGCAGCCACACTTTAGACAGGTCCCTGCATCAGCCCCAGCATTTT. Translated: CASSHTLDRSLHQPQHF.

V gene TRBV7-9 combines with J gene TRBJ1-1, with D perhaps TRBD1 (6 bases). V was trimmed by 5 bases and J by 11 bases, leaving 15 bases between them. Germline V lookup: CDR1 SEHNR, CDR2 FQNEAQ (reference sequence). The CDR3 is made up of 12 amino acids. CDR3 in DNA: TGTGCCAGCAGCCCTCGGGGGGCAACGGCTTTCTTT. It encodes CASSPRGATAFF. The full variable domain, its missing parts supplied by reference TRBV7-9 and TRBJ1-1, is DTGVSQNPRHKITKRGQNVTFRCDPISEHNRLYWYRQTLGQGPEFLTYFQNEAQLEKSRLLSDRFSAERPKGSFSTLEIQRTEQGDSAMYLCASSPRGATAFFGQGTRLTVV.

For this clone: One end of the junction varies from germline; a read error may be responsible. The CDR3 DNA reads as TGTTCCAGCAGCCCCCGGACAGGGTGGGCCAAAAACATTCAGTACTTC. This codes for CSSSPRTGWAKNIQYF. The chain is built from TRBV7-9 and TRBJ2-4, with 8 bases lining up with TRBD1. The length of the CDR3 is 16 residues. CDR1 and CDR2 (germline): SEHNR, FQNEAQ (reference sequence).